This T cell receptor beta chain appears in the sequencing data of a study of T cells after yellow fever vaccination. TCRdb used MiXCR to reprocess the 5' RACE reads, holding one entry per CDR3 protein. The sample carries some 350,000 distinct CDR3 sequences, around 3.9% recorded once. General study points: In post-booster samples, most primary-vaccination clones reappeared (roughly 96% CD4, over 70% CD8). The CD4 compartment and the CD8 compartment contained a small share of clonotypes in common.

CDR1 GTSNPN and CDR2 SVGIG come from the germline V gene (reference sequence). This CDR3 comprises 14 residues. V was trimmed by 7 bases and J by 3 bases, leaving 18 bases between them. This clonotype was counted a few times. Its antigen is as yet unknown. This material consisted of PBMCs, taken 5 days after the yellow fever booster vaccination. The rearrangement joins TRBV30 to TRBJ1-2; D might be TRBD1 (5 bases). The TCR sequence derives from a man in his late teens or twenties who received the YFV17D yellow fever vaccine. CDR3 loop: CASGGRGKYYGYTF. In DNA form, the CDR3 reads TGTGCCTCCGGGGGGAGGGGCAAGTACTATGGCTACACCTTC.